The 19 T cell receptor beta chains below come from one sample, sequenced in a study of regulatory T cells in long-lasting Graves disease. As for time point: newly diagnosed GD, antithyroid drugs for less than 3 months. Construction of the TCR library relied on RNA isolated from PBMCs. Arm-PCR with iRepertoire HTBI primers amplified the CDR3 regions for these TCR beta libraries. One entry per CDR3 protein, called by TCRdb with MiXCR from the multiplex PCR reads. The sample lists roughly 560,000 distinct CDR3 sequences; 15% to 20% were seen once. In addition, the sample was reused for a study of T cells in Graves' hyperthyroidism and ophthalmopathy.

The input for sequencing was peripheral blood mononuclear cells (PBMCs), taken at new diagnosis, from a patient treated with antithyroid drugs. The receptors derive from a middle-aged woman with Graves disease.

This clonotype was counted ten times or more. This chain links TRBV29-1 with TRBJ2-6; the match to TRBD1 covers 7 bases. V gave up 4 bases and J gave up 0 bases; unmatched junction bases: 3. The CDR3 covers 15 residues. Germline V CDR1 and CDR2: SQVTM, ANQGSEA. The CDR3 spells CSVGQGSSGANVLTF. In DNA form, the CDR3 reads TGCAGCGTTGGACAGGGTAGCTCTGGGGCCAACGTCCTGACTTTC. The variable domain in full, completed from reference TRBV29-1 and TRBJ2-6, reads SAVISQKPSRDICQRGTSLTIQCQVDSQVTMMFWYRQQPGQSLTLIATANQGSEATYESGFVIDKFPISRPNLTFSTLTVSNMSPEDSSIYLCSVGQGSSGANVLTFGAGSRLTVL.

This clonotype was picked up many times. This chain uses TRBV2 with TRBJ1-1, with TRBD1 as a possible D gene (5 bases). The CDR3 runs 13 residues. V lost 7 bases and J lost 1, with 10 bases in between. The germline V gene has CDR1 SNHLY and CDR2 FYNNEI. CDR3 nucleotides: TGTGCCAGCATCCGAACAGGGAACACTGAAGCTTTCTTT. This sequence encodes CASIRTGNTEAFF.

This clonotype appeared a few times. The rearrangement uses TRBV5-5 and TRBJ1-1; no clear D gene. This CDR3 spans 14 amino acids. V lost 2 bases to trimming and J lost 1 base, with 9 bases between them. Germline values: CDR1 SGHKS, CDR2 YYEKEE (reference sequence). CDR3 sequence: CASSLIPQNTEAFF. The DNA for the CDR3 is TGTGCCAGCAGCTTAATACCCCAGAACACTGAAGCTTTCTTT.

Points on this clonotype: This likely came from a read error, as a far larger clone is one base away. The V call is TRBV7-8, the J call TRBJ2-7; possible D gene TRBD2, 6 bases. The ends were cut back, 8 bases at V and 7 bases at J, with 24 bases in the middle. The CDR3 extends over 15 amino acids. The germline CDR1 and CDR2 sequences are SGHVS and FQNEAQ. The CDR3: CASGGLWGVYNEQYF. In DNA form, the CDR3 reads TGTGCCAGCGGAGGACTGTGGGGGGTCTACAATGAGCAGTACTTC.

The rearrangement links TRBV2 to TRBJ2-7; no firm D call. V lost 2 bases to trimming and J lost 2 bases, with 10 bases between them. Germline CDR1 and CDR2: SNHLY and FYNNEI. CDR3 length: 14 residues. The CDR3 loop reads CASSESSTPYEQYF. The CDR3 nucleotides read TGTGCCAGCAGTGAATCTAGTACCCCCTACGAGCAGTACTTC.

The V call is TRBV19, the J call TRBJ2-1; 11 bases fit TRBD2. The length of the CDR3 is 18 residues. V was pared by 6 bases and J by 0 bases, with 10 bases of the junction left unmatched. Germline CDR1 LNHDA, CDR2 SQIVND (reference sequence). CDR3 sequence (DNA): TGTGCCAGTAGCAACTCCCTAGCGGGGGGTCCCTCCTACAATGAGCAGTTCTTC. Translated: CASSNSLAGGPSYNEQFF.

This sequence joins TRBV11-3 and TRBJ1-2; possible D gene TRBD1, 5 bases. From germline, CDR1 is SGHNT and CDR2 YENEEA. The CDR3 is made up of 14 amino acids. Deletions cut 0 bases from V and 9 bases from J, with 14 bases between. CDR3 sequence: CASSLDPSDRSYTF. CDR3 nucleotides: TGTGCCAGCAGCTTAGATCCGTCTGACAGAAGCTACACCTTC.

This clonotype was observed many times. The chain has TRBV7-9 and TRBJ2-3; perhaps TRBD1 as D (5 bases). V shed 5 bases and J shed 11 bases, with 14 bases lying between them. The CDR3 spans 12 residues. Germline loops: CDR1 SEHNR, CDR2 FQNEAQ (reference sequence). The CDR3 DNA sequence: TGTGCCAGCAGCGACCCGACAGTCGAGCAGTATTTT. Encoded protein: CASSDPTVEQYF. The full variable domain, in which reference TRBV7-9 and TRBJ2-3 provide the parts outside the CDR3, is DTGVSQNPRHKITKRGQNVTFRCDPISEHNRLYWYRQTLGQGPEFLTYFQNEAQLEKSRLLSDRFSAERPKGSFSTLEIQRTEQGDSAMYLCASSDPTVEQYFGPGTRLTVL.

Ten or more counts support this clonotype. This rearrangement joins TRBV30 to TRBJ2-4, with D uncertain. CDR3 length equals 14 residues. Germline lookup yields CDR1 GTSNPN and CDR2 SVGIG (reference sequence). Trimming left V 1 base short and J 0 bases short, with 7 bases between. The CDR3 reads CAWSAFLAKNIQYF. For the CDR3, the DNA is TGTGCCTGGAGTGCGTTTCTAGCCAAAAACATTCAGTACTTC.

There are many counts of this clonotype. The V gene is TRBV11-2, the J gene TRBJ2-1; D gene uncertain. Germline V gene data show CDR1 as SGHAT and CDR2 as FQNNGV. This CDR3 region has 9 residues. With 9 bases removed from V and 10 bases from J, the gap between germline ends came to 7 bases. The chain's CDR3 is CARVGEQFF. The CDR3 bases are TGTGCCAGGGTGGGCGAGCAGTTCTTC.

This clonotype has a count of ten or more. The chain is built from TRBV28 and TRBJ2-5, with D possibly being TRBD1 (6 bases). The V end was cut by 3 bases, the J end by 5 bases, with 10 bases between. CDR1 is MDHEN, CDR2 SYDVKM, per germline. CDR3 length equals 13 residues. The CDR3 coding sequence is TGTGCCAGCAGTTTGTACAGGGAGGAGACCCAGTACTTC. It encodes CASSLYREETQYF. The complete variable domain, with remaining parts taken from reference TRBV28 and TRBJ2-5, reads DVKVTQSSRYLVKRTGEKVFLECVQDMDHENMFWYRQDPGLGLRLIYFSYDVKMKEKGDIPEGYSVSREKKERFSLILESASTNQTSMYLCASSLYREETQYFGPGTRLLVL.

The chain uses TRBV9 and TRBJ2-2; D uncertain. V dropped 0 bases and J dropped 3 bases, with 12 bases sitting between them. CDR3 length equals 16 residues. Germline loops: CDR1 SGDLS, CDR2 YYNGEE. The CDR3: CASSVGVSPYTGELFF. The CDR3 coding sequence is TGTGCCAGCAGCGTAGGGGTCAGCCCCTACACCGGGGAGCTGTTTTTT.

This clonotype was detected a few times. This chain uses TRBV29-1 with TRBJ2-1; D may be TRBD2 (6 bases). The CDR3 has 14 residues. The V end lost 7 bases, the J end lost 7 bases, and 20 bases lay between the germline ends. Germline values: CDR1 SQVTM, CDR2 ANQGSEA. The chain's CDR3 is CSAVKGLQGNEQFF. The CDR3 coding sequence is TGCAGCGCTGTCAAGGGACTTCAAGGGAATGAGCAGTTCTTC.

A few counts support this clonotype. A much larger clone sits a single nucleotide away, making a read error possible. The chain links TRBV20-1 to TRBJ2-3; TRBD1 aligns across 7 bases. The CDR3 runs 14 residues. Germline V gene data show CDR1 as DFQATT and CDR2 as SNEGSKA (reference sequence). V gave up 3 bases and J gave up 2 bases; unmatched junction bases: 5. CDR3 DNA: TGCAGTGCTAGGGTAACAGGGGACACAGATACGCAGTATTTT. It specifies CSARVTGDTDTQYF.

This clonotype came up many times. This rearrangement joins TRBV20-1 to TRBJ1-1; D possibly corresponds to TRBD1 (6 bases). CDR3 length: 13 residues. Trimming left V 2 bases short and J 6 bases short, with 13 bases between. CDR1 DFQATT and CDR2 SNEGSKA come from the germline V gene (reference sequence). CDR3: CSARSGQRPEAFF. CDR3 nucleotide sequence: TGCAGTGCTAGATCAGGACAGAGGCCTGAAGCTTTCTTT.

This clonotype was observed at least ten times. The CDR3 DNA reads TGTGCCAGCAGTCCGCATTCGGGGGTGAACGAGCAGTACTTC. Amino acids: CASSPHSGVNEQYF. The chain carries TRBV28 and TRBJ2-7; a weak D match, TRBD2 (6 bases). V gave up 5 bases and J gave up 5 bases, with 16 bases separating them. CDR1 MDHEN and CDR2 SYDVKM come from the germline V gene. The CDR3 spans 14 residues.

Ten or more counts support this clonotype. The chain employs TRBV7-9 and TRBJ2-1, with 10 bases that match TRBD2. Germline V CDR1 and CDR2: SEHNR, FQNEAQ (reference sequence). With 4 bases clipped from V and 3 bases from J, the junction kept 3 bases outside the gene matches. CDR3 size: 15 residues. The CDR3 reads CASSSTSGVYNEQFF. Written as DNA, the CDR3 is TGTGCCAGCAGCTCAACTAGCGGGGTCTACAATGAGCAGTTCTTC.

Regarding this clonotype: Lacking the conserved final phenylalanine or tryptophan, this CDR3 likely reflects a read error. The chain employs TRBV11-2 and TRBJ1-5, with unresolved D. The ends were cut back, 5 bases at V and 5 bases at J, with 16 bases in the middle. The germline CDR1 and CDR2 sequences are SGHAT and FQNNGV. This CDR3 spans 15 amino acids. Here the CDR3 DNA reads TGTGCCAGCAGCCCAGGCCAATGGGGAGATCAGCCCCAGCATCTT. It codes for CASSPGQWGDQPQHL.

The chain employs TRBV19 and TRBJ1-2; 9 nucleotides match TRBD1. Per germline, CDR1 LNHDA and CDR2 SQIVND (reference sequence). Unmatched junction bases numbered 2, after V lost 3 bases and J lost 6 bases. The CDR3 totals 13 residues. CDR3 amino acids: CASSMTGGDGYTF. The CDR3 DNA reads as TGTGCCAGTAGTATGACAGGGGGTGATGGCTACACCTTC.